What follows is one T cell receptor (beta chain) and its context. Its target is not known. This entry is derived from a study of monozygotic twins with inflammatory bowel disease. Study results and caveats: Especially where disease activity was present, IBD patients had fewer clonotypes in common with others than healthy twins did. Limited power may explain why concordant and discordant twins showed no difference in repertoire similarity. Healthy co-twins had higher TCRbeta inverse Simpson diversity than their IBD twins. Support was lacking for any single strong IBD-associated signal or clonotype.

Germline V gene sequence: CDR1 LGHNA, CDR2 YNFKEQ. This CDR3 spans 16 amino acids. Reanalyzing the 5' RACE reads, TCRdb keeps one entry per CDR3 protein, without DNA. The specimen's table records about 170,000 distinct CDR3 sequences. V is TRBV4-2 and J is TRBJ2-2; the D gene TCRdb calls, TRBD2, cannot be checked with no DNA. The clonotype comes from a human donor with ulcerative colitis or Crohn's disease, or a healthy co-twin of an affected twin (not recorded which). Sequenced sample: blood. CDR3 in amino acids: CASSQAGGPNTGELFF.